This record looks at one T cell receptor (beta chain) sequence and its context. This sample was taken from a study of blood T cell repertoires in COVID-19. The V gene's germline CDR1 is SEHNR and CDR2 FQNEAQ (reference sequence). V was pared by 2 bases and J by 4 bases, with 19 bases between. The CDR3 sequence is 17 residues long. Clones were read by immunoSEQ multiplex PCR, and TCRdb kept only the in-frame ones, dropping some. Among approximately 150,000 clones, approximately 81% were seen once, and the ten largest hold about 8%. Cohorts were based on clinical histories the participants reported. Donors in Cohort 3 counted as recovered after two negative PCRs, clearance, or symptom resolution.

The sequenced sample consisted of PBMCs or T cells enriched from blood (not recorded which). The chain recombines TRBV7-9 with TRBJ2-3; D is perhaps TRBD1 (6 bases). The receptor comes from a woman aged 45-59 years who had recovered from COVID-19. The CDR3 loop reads CASSLRSRTAEADTQYF. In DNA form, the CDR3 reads TGTGCCAGCAGCTTACGGTCACGGACAGCAGAGGCAGATACGCAGTATTTT.